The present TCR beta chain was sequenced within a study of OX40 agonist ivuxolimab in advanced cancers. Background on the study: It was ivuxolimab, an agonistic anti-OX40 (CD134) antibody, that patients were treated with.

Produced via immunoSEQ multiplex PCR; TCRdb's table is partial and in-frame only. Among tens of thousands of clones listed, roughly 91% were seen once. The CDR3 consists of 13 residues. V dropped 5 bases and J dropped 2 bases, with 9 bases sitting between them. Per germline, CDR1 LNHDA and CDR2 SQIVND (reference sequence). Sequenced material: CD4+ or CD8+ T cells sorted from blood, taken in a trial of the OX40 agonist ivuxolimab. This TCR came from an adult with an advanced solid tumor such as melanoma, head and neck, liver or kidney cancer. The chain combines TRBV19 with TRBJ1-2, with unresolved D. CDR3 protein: CASSLDANYGYTF. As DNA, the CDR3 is TGTGCCAGTAGTTTGGACGCCAACTATGGCTACACCTTC.